This T cell receptor beta chain comes out of a study of blood T cell repertoires in COVID-19. Per germline, CDR1 MNHEY and CDR2 SVGEGT. V lost 2 bases and J 5 bases, leaving 15 bases between the germline ends. The CDR3 runs to 16 residues. TCRdb keeps only in-frame clones here, not all; method: immunoSEQ multiplex PCR. The sample includes 99,000 or so clones, more than 85% of them seen just once. J is TRBJ2-2 and V is TRBV6-2 or TRBV6-3, with no clear D. Sequenced sample: peripheral blood. This TCR was sampled from a human donor in a cohort sampled during active COVID-19. Here the CDR3 DNA reads TGTGCCAGCAGTTACCCCCATCTAGGAATAACCGGGGAGCTGTTTTTT. Translating it yields CASSYPHLGITGELFF.